This TCR beta chain derives from a study of T cell responses to AZD1222 COVID-19 vaccine. General study points: Compared with day 0, the breadth and depth of the Spike-specific TCR repertoire rose significantly after two doses of AZD1222. White British people made up most donors, females outnumbered males, and clonal diversity was possibly underestimated.

In germline, CDR1 is KGHDR, CDR2 SFDVKD. There are 15 residues in the CDR3. The V gene lost 4 bases and the J gene lost 4 bases, with 12 bases spanning the gap. Clones were read by immunoSEQ multiplex PCR, and TCRdb kept only the in-frame ones, dropping some. The sample lists 75,000 to 95,000 clones; 90% were seen once. Comments on this clone: Its antigen is unidentified.

The clonotype comes from an adult in good health. Here the sequenced sample was peripheral blood, taken on day 0 of AZD1222 vaccination. The chain has TRBV24-1 and TRBJ2-2; perhaps TRBD1 as D (6 bases). This CDR3 is CATSDPGQTTGELFF. The DNA for the CDR3 is TGTGCCACCAGTGACCCTGGACAGACCACCGGGGAGCTGTTTTTT.